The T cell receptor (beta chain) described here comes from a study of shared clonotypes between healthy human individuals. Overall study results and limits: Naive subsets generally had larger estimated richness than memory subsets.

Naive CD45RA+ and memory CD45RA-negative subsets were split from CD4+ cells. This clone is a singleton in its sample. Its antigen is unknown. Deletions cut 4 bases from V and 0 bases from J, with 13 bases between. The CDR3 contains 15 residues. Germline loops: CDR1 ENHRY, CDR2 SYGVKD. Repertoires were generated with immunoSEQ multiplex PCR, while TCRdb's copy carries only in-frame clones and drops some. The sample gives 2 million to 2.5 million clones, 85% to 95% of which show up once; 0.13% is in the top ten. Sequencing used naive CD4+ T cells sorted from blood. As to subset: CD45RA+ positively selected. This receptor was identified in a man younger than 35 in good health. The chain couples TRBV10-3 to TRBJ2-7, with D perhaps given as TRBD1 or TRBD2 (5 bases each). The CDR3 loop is CAISGPGTDSYEQYF. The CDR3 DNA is TGTGCCATCAGTGGCCCCGGGACGGACTCCTACGAGCAGTACTTC.